This TCR beta chain derives from a study of blood T cell repertoires in COVID-19. In the study overall: Sources were T cells, B-cell-depleted T cells, or PBMCs; the material itself was cDNA or gDNA.

Germline CDR1 and CDR2: MNHEY and SMNVEV (reference sequence). V lost 3 bases, J lost 0 bases, and 8 bases lay in between. CDR3 length: 15 amino acids. Original methodology: Estimation of nucleated cell counts was performed using reference gene primer amplification. Assay: immunoSEQ multiplex PCR; the TCRdb copy retains only in-frame clones and omits some. The V and J calls and clone size were taken over from that table, and D and trimming were inferred from the DNA. The sample carries approximately 130,000 clones, roughly nine tenths recorded once. The chain uses TRBV27 and TRBJ2-2; D remains unclear. The sequence came from a man aged 65 to 85 with active or convalescent COVID-19. Specimen: peripheral blood. Here the CDR3 DNA reads TGTGCCAGCAGTTTTCGAGTTACGAACACCGGGGAGCTGTTTTTT. Its protein is CASSFRVTNTGELFF.